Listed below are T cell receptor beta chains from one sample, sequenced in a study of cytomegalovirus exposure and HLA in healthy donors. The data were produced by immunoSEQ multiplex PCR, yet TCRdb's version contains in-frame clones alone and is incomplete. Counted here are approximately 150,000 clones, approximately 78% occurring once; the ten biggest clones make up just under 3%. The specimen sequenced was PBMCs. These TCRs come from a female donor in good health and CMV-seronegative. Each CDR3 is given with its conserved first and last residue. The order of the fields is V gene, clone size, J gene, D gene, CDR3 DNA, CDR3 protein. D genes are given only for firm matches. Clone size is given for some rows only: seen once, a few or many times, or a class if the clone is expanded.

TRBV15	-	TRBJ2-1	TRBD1	TGTGCCACCAGCGGCGCAGGGGGCCCAGTAGACAATGAGCAGTTCTTC	CATSGAGGPVDNEQFF
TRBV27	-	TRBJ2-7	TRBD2	TGTGCCAGCAGTTTAATGAGCGGGAGATATTACGAGCAGTACTTC	CASSLMSGRYYEQYF
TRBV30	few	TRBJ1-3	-	TGTGCCTGGATCCCTGGAGGGGGAAACACCATATATTTT	CAWIPGGGNTIYF
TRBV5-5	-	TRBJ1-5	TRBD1	TGTGCCAGCAGCTTTTTCGGGACAGGGGGCAATCAGCCCCAGCATTTT	CASSFFGTGGNQPQHF
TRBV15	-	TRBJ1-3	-	TGTGCCACCAGCAGAGGGCACAGTAACTCTGGAAACACCATATATTTT	CATSRGHSNSGNTIYF
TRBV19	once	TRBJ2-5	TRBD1	TGTGCCAGTAGTATTAGGGGGCTAGAGACCCAGTACTTC	CASSIRGLETQYF
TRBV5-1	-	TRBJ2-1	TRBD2	TGCGCCAGCAGCTTCGGCGGGAGCGGCTCCTACAATGAGCAGTTCTTC	CASSFGGSGSYNEQFF
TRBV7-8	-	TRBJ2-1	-	TGTGCCAGCAGCCTAGGCCGGAGGGCCAATGAGCAGTTCTTC	CASSLGRRANEQFF
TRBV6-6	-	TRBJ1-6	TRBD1	TGTGCCAGCAGCCCGGGACAGGGGGCTCATAATTCACCCCTCCACTTT	CASSPGQGAHNSPLHF
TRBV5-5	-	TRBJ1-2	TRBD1	TGTGCCAGCAGCTTGGGGGACAGGGGGGCCTATGGCTACACCTTC	CASSLGDRGAYGYTF
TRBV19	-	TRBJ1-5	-	TGTGCCAGTAGTATAACAGGAGGACAGCTTAATCAGCCCCAGCATTTT	CASSITGGQLNQPQHF
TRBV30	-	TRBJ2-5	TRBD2	TGTGCCTGGAATCAGCGGGGGGGAGAGACCCAGTACTTC	CAWNQRGGETQYF
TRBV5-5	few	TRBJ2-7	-	TGTGCCAGCAGCTTCTACCTTCTTACCTACGAGCAGTACTTC	CASSFYLLTYEQYF
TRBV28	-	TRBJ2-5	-	TGTGCCAGCAGTTCCGGCGGATTCCAAGAGACCCAGTACTTC	CASSSGGFQETQYF
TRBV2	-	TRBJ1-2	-	TGTGCCAGCAGTGGCGGACAATCTGGCTACACCTTC	CASSGGQSGYTF
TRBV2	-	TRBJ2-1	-	TGTGCCAGCAGTGTATCTCGGGGTGAGCAGTTCTTC	CASSVSRGEQFF
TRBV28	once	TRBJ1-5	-	TGTGCCAGCAGTGGCCATAGCAATCAGCCCCAGCATTTT	CASSGHSNQPQHF
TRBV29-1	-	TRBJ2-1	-	TGCAGCGCAACCACTGCGGCGAGCTCCTACAATGAGCAGTTCTTC	CSATTAASSYNEQFF
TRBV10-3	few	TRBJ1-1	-	TGTGCCATCAATCCCGGGACACTGAACACTGAAGCTTTCTTT	CAINPGTLNTEAFF
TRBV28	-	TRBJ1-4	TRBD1	TGTGCCAGCAGCCCCCTTAACAGGGGCGGTGGTGAAAAACTGTTTTTT	CASSPLNRGGGEKLFF
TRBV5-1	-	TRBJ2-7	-	TGCGCCAGCAGGGGCGGGCTCTCCTACGAGCAGTACTTC	CASRGGLSYEQYF
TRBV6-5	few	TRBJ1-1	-	TGTGCCAGCAAAGAGGGCAGACATTTGAACACTGAAGCTTTCTTT	CASKEGRHLNTEAFF
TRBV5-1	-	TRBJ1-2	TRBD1	TGCGCCAGCAGCTTGGGACAGGGGGCACGTTTTAGTGACTACACCTTC	CASSLGQGARFSDYTF
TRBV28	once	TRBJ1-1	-	TGTGCCAGCAGGCCTACGGGGGGCACTGAAGCTTTCTTT	CASRPTGGTEAFF
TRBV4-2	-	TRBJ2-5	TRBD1	TGTGCCAGCAGCCGGTCTGGACAGGGCCAAGAGACCCAGTACTTC	CASSRSGQGQETQYF